The 25 T cell receptor beta chains reported below all come from one sample, sequenced in a study of shared clonotypes between healthy human individuals. Data came from immunoSEQ multiplex PCR; TCRdb stores just in-frame clones and leaves some out. The sample yields 2 million to 2.5 million clones, less than 95% seen once. What was sequenced was naive CD4+ T cells from PBMCs. Subset meaning: CD45RA+ positively selected. Every receptor here comes from a young man in good health. Some clones in this sample may be carry-over from other donors' samples.

The chain uses TRBV7-8 and TRBJ2-1, with 9 nucleotides matching TRBD1. V lost 6 bases, J lost 4 bases, and 7 bases stayed unmatched. Germline assignment: CDR1 SGHVS and CDR2 FQNEAQ. The CDR3 consists of 15 residues. In nucleotides, the CDR3 is TGTGCCAGCAGTCTAATGGGACAGGGTTACAATGAGCAGTTCTTC. It translates to CASSLMGQGYNEQFF.

This chain links TRBV7-2 with TRBJ2-1; 10 bases map to TRBD2. This CDR3 is built from 16 residues. J was trimmed by 4 bases and V by 2 bases; bases with no gene match: 5. Germline V gene sequence: CDR1 SGHTA, CDR2 FQGNSA. DNA for the CDR3: TGTGCCAGCAGCTTACTAGCGGGAGCAGGATACAATGAGCAGTTCTTC. It encodes CASSLLAGAGYNEQFF.

The chain has TRBV11-2 and TRBJ1-3; D remains unclear. This CDR3 comprises 15 residues. Trimming took 5 bases from V and 0 from J, leaving 11 bases between them. The germline V gene encodes CDR1 SGHAT and CDR2 FQNNGV. The CDR3 protein is CASSPWTASGNTIYF. CDR3 bases: TGTGCCAGCAGCCCCTGGACCGCCTCTGGAAACACCATATATTTT.

The chain carries TRBV27 and TRBJ1-1; D uncertain. Trimming pared 3 bases from V and 1 base from J, leaving 6 bases between. Germline V gene sequence: CDR1 MNHEY, CDR2 SMNVEV (reference sequence). The CDR3 runs to 13 residues. Here the CDR3 reads CASSFGQNTEAFF. CDR3 nucleotides: TGTGCCAGCAGTTTCGGGCAGAACACTGAAGCTTTCTTT.

As to this clone: The sample carries other DNA sequences with the same CDR3. CDR3 amino acids: CASSPTSGSGNEQFF. CDR3 DNA: TGTGCCAGCTCCCCTACTAGCGGGAGCGGAAATGAGCAGTTCTTC. This chain connects TRBV18 to TRBJ2-1, with TRBD2 matching 11 bases. V lost 6 bases and J lost 7; bases outside the gene matches: 8. The CDR3 covers 15 residues. Germline V gene lookup returns CDR1 KGHSH and CDR2 LQKENI.

The J gene is TRBJ2-2, the V gene TRBV7-6, with 10 positions matching TRBD2. The V segment lost 5 bases and the J segment 2 bases; nucleotides outside the gene matches: 11. The CDR3 is made up of 18 amino acids. Per the germline V gene, CDR1 is SGHVS and CDR2 is FNYEAQ. CDR3 nucleotides: TGTGCCAGCAGCGCATTTCCCCGGACTAGCGGAAACACCGGGGAGCTGTTTTTT. It specifies CASSAFPRTSGNTGELFF.

A word on this clone: The same CDR3 is also encoded by other DNA sequences in this sample. CDR3 sequence reads: CASSSGQGDTQYF. CDR3 nucleotides: TGCGCCAGCAGCTCTGGACAGGGAGATACGCAGTATTTT. J is TRBJ2-3 and V is TRBV5-1, with 8 bases matching TRBD1. CDR3 size: 13 residues. Germline CDR1 reads SGHRS; CDR2 reads YFSETQ. The V and J ends lost 3 bases and 5 bases, in that order; junction bases with no gene match: 2.

This clone occurred a few times. The rearrangement links TRBV30 to TRBJ1-5; D not certain. The CDR3 is made up of 13 amino acids. Germline CDR1 reads GTSNPN; CDR2 reads SVGIG (reference sequence). The V end was cut by 2 bases, the J end by 4 bases, with 9 bases between. The CDR3 sequence: CAWSTTLNQPQHF. The CDR3 DNA sequence: TGTGCCTGGAGTACCACCCTGAATCAGCCCCAGCATTTT. The full variable domain, in which reference TRBV30 and TRBJ1-5 provide the parts outside the CDR3, is SQTIHQWPATLVQPVGSPLSLECTVEGTSNPNLYWYRQAAGRGLQLLFYSVGIGQISSEVPQNLSASRPQDRQFILSSKKLLLSDSGFYLCAWSTTLNQPQHFGDGTRLSIL.

The chain joins TRBV28 to TRBJ2-7; D is undetermined. Germline CDR1 reads MDHEN; CDR2 reads SYDVKM. V was shortened by 6 bases and J by 5 bases, with 20 bases between the two germline ends. The CDR3 loop spans 15 amino acids. The CDR3 DNA is TGTGCCAGCAGCTCCAGACTGCCTCAGGTCCACGAGCAGTACTTC. Encoded protein: CASSSRLPQVHEQYF.

This clone was counted a single time. This sequence joins TRBV5-5 and TRBJ2-1; D not certain. V lost 0 bases and J 1 base, leaving 11 bases between the germline ends. Germline loops: CDR1 SGHKS, CDR2 YYEKEE (reference sequence). This CDR3 has 16 residues. The CDR3 loop is CASSLDLLGSYNEQFF. The CDR3 region has the DNA TGTGCCAGCAGCTTGGATTTATTGGGATCCTACAATGAGCAGTTCTTC.

The chain is built from TRBV10-1 and TRBJ1-1; D is uncertain. With 2 bases removed from V and 5 bases from J, the gap between germline ends came to 15 bases. The germline V gene encodes CDR1 WNHNN and CDR2 SYGVQD (reference sequence). The CDR3 covers 15 residues. Here the CDR3 reads CASSEAAGGVTEAFF. CDR3 nucleotides: TGCGCCAGCAGTGAGGCCGCGGGCGGAGTTACTGAAGCTTTCTTT.

The chain employs TRBV4-3 and TRBJ2-3; 7 positions match TRBD1. V shed 4 bases, J shed 3 bases, and the junction held 10 bases outside the gene matches. This CDR3 comprises 16 residues. CDR1 is LGHNA and CDR2 is YSLEER in the germline V gene. The CDR3 spells CASSPRRDSWTDTQYF. The CDR3, as DNA: TGCGCCAGCAGCCCCCGCCGGGACAGTTGGACAGATACGCAGTATTTT.

V is TRBV10-2 and J is TRBJ2-7, with TRBD2 as a possible D gene (5 bases). CDR1 is WSHSY and CDR2 is SAAADI in the germline V gene. V was cut by 6 bases and J by 3 bases, with 18 bases left in between. CDR3 size: 15 residues. This CDR3 reads CASSQDRTGVYEQYF. For the CDR3, the DNA is TGCGCCAGCAGCCAGGATCGGACTGGGGTCTACGAGCAGTACTTC.

V gene TRBV9 combines with J gene TRBJ2-1; 9 positions agree with TRBD2. The CDR3 consists of 18 residues. Looked up from germline, CDR1 is SGDLS and CDR2 is YYNGEE. The J segment lost 0 bases and the V segment lost 2 bases, leaving 9 bases of the junction unmatched. The CDR3 nucleotides are TGTGCCAGCAGCGTTGCGGGGGGGCGACCGAGCTCCTACAATGAGCAGTTCTTC. Its protein product is CASSVAGGRPSSYNEQFF.

J is TRBJ2-1 and V is TRBV4-2; D is unresolved. V was pared by 0 bases and J by 2 bases, with 5 bases between. CDR1 and CDR2 from the germline V gene are LGHNA and YNFKEQ. CDR3 length: 14 residues. CDR3 sequence (DNA): TGTGCCAGCAGCCAAGATAGGGCCTACAATGAGCAGTTCTTC. It yields the protein CASSQDRAYNEQFF.

This chain connects TRBV4-2 to TRBJ1-6; no reliable D call. In germline, CDR1 is LGHNA, CDR2 YNFKEQ. The CDR3 covers 16 residues. V lost 2 bases and J lost 3, with 11 bases in between. CDR3 sequence: CASSQSLRGYNSPLHF. In DNA form, the CDR3 reads TGTGCCAGCAGCCAATCCCTAAGAGGCTATAATTCACCCCTCCACTTT.

The V gene is TRBV4-2, the J gene TRBJ2-3, with TRBD2 matching over 14 bases. V shed 0 bases, J shed 11 bases, and the junction held 4 bases outside the gene matches. There are 15 residues in the CDR3. CDR1 is LGHNA and CDR2 is YNFKEQ in the germline V gene. CDR3 region: CASSQEAGLAGGQYF. Written as DNA, the CDR3 is TGTGCCAGCAGCCAAGAGGCTGGACTAGCGGGGGGGCAGTATTTT.

The chain joins TRBV19 to TRBJ1-2, with D uncertain. The CDR3 sequence is 12 residues long. Germline values: CDR1 LNHDA, CDR2 SQIVND (reference sequence). Trimming took off 6 bases at V and 8 bases at J, with 13 bases between the two ends. CDR3 sequence reads: CASRPGAYGYTF. As DNA, the CDR3 is TGTGCCAGTAGACCCGGCGCTTACGGCTACACCTTC.

The chain links TRBV7-9 to TRBJ1-3; 8 nucleotides match TRBD1. The germline V gene encodes CDR1 SEHNR and CDR2 FQNEAQ (reference sequence). CDR3 length: 15 residues. J lost 4 bases, V lost 5 bases, and 7 bases had no gene match. The CDR3 is CASSPHGDRGNTIYF. For the CDR3, the DNA is TGTGCCAGCAGCCCGCATGGGGACAGGGGAAACACCATATATTTT.

The J gene is TRBJ2-5, the V gene TRBV29-1; D assignment may be TRBD1 or TRBD2 (5 bases each). The ends were cut back, 8 bases at V and 7 bases at J, with 23 bases in the middle. In germline, CDR1 is SQVTM, CDR2 ANQGSEA. The CDR3 contains 14 residues. CDR3 DNA sequence: TGCAGCCTTAGGCTTGGGGGTTCGTACGGGACCCAGTACTTC. Encoded protein: CSLRLGGSYGTQYF.

V usage is TRBV18 and J usage is TRBJ1-1; D is perhaps TRBD1 (5 bases). The germline V and J ends were trimmed by 6 bases and 2 bases, with 25 bases remaining between them. The CDR3 extends over 18 amino acids. Germline CDR1 and CDR2: KGHSH and LQKENI. CDR3 sequence (DNA): TGTGCCAGCTCCCCCTCGGGGCGGATAGTATCGCGAAACACTGAAGCTTTCTTT. Translating it yields CASSPSGRIVSRNTEAFF.

The chain recombines TRBV5-1 with TRBJ2-4; 8 bases match TRBD2. CDR3 length equals 15 residues. V was clipped by 4 bases and J by 6 bases; unmatched bases: 9. The germline gives CDR1 SGHRS, CDR2 YFSETQ. The CDR3 loop is CASSIPGTRGNIQYF. In DNA, the CDR3 is TGCGCCAGCAGCATCCCCGGGACTAGAGGAAACATTCAGTACTTC.

The rearrangement links TRBV7-6 to TRBJ2-7; 7 bases are shared with TRBD1. Germline V gives CDR1 SGHVS, CDR2 FNYEAQ. The CDR3 covers 14 residues. Trimming took 4 bases from V and 1 from J; bases not matched to a gene: 4. The CDR3 DNA is TGTGCCAGCAGCTCCGGGACAGCTTCCTACGAGCAGTACTTC. It encodes CASSSGTASYEQYF.

The genes are TRBV4-2 and TRBJ2-3, with TRBD2 matching 10 bases. Germline V CDR1 and CDR2: LGHNA, YNFKEQ. V gave up 0 bases and J gave up 3 bases; unmatched junction bases: 9. This CDR3 spans 18 amino acids. CDR3 loop: CASSQDRGGLASTDTQYF. CDR3 DNA sequence: TGTGCCAGCAGCCAAGACAGGGGGGGACTAGCGTCAACAGATACGCAGTATTTT.

The DNA for the CDR3 is TGTGCCAGCAGTTTATACCCGGCCCACTCACGAATTTTAGACTCTGGAAACACCATATATTTT. Translating it yields CASSLYPAHSRILDSGNTIYF. The chain joins TRBV28 to TRBJ1-3; D unclear. V was trimmed by 1 base and J by 0 bases, leaving 25 bases between them. Germline assignment: CDR1 MDHEN and CDR2 SYDVKM. CDR3 size: 21 residues.